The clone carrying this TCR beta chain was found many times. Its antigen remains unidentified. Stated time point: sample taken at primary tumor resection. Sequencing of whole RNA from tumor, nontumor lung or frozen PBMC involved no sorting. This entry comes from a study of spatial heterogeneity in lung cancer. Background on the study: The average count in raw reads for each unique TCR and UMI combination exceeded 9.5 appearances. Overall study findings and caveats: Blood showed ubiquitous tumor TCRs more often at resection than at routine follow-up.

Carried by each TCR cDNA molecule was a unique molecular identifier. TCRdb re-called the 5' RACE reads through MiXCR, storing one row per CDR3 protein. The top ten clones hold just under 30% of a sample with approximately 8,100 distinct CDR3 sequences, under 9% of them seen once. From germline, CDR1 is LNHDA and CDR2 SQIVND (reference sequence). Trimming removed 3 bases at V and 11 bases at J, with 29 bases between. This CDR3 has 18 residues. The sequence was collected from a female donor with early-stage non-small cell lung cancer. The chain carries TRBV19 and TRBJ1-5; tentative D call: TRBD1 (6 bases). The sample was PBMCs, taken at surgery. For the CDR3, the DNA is TGTGCCAGTAGTATCCGTTTGGGACACCGGATGGGGCAATCAGCCCAGCATTTT. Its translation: CASSIRLGHRMGQSAQHF. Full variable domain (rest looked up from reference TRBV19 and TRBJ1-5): DGGITQSPKYLFRKEGQNVTLSCEQNLNHDAMYWYRQDPGQGLRLIYYSQIVNDFQKGDIAEGYSVSREKKESFPLTVTSAQKNPTAFYLCASSIRLGHRMGQSAQHFGDGTRLSIL.